Here is one TCR beta chain with its context. Its antigen remains unknown. With the Oncomine TCR Beta short-read assay, DNA from cultured CD4+ T cells was sequenced. One entry per CDR3 protein, called by TCRdb with MiXCR from the PCR reads. Among over 7,000 distinct CDR3 sequences listed, approximately 48% were seen once. This sample was taken from a study of vaccination and CD4 T cells after COVID-19. The overall study: Convalescent donors: six male, four female; seven Caucasian, two Asian, one multiracial, two Hispanic. Researchers treated cells with overlapping spike peptides taken from SARS-CoV-2, HCoV-NL63, HCoV-OC43 and HCoV-229E. Study conclusions and caveats: Spike mono-reactivity was evident in 304 of the 307 vaccine-specific clones derived from convalescent patients.

As to treatment: approximately 9-day PBMC culture with coronavirus spike peptide pools or control peptides (ViraFEST assay). PBMC cultures, at about 1.8 million cells per well, received 8 to 10 IU/ml IL-2 and roughly 9.6 ug/ml peptide pools. The clonotype was recovered from a human donor who had recovered from COVID-19. The material sequenced was CD4+ T cells from blood, cultured in vitro.

CDR3 protein: CASGRGTGGETQYF. CDR3 sequence (DNA): TGTGCCAGCGGGCGGGGGACCGGCGGAGAGACCCAGTACTTC. The gene calls are TRBV5-8 and TRBJ2-5, with 7 positions matching TRBD2. The CDR3 spans 14 residues. The ends lost 7 bases at V and 4 bases at J; junction bases unmatched: 10. The germline CDR1 and CDR2 sequences are SGHTS and YDEGEE.